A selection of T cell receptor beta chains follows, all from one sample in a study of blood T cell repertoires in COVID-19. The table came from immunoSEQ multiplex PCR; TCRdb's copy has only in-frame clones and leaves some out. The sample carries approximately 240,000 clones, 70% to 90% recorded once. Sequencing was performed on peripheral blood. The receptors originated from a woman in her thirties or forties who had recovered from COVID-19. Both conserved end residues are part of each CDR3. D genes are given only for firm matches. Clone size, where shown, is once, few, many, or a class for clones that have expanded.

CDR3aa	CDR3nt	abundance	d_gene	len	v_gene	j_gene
CASSLDHSRSGGYTF	TGTGCCAGCAGCTTAGACCACAGCAGGAGCGGTGGCTACACCTTC	NA	NA	15	TRBV7-2	TRBJ1-2
CASSVATGVSPLHF	TGTGCCAGCAGCGTAGCTACAGGGGTATCACCCCTCCACTTT	once	TRBD1	14	TRBV9	TRBJ1-6
CSVGAGTPGDTQYF	TGCAGCGTTGGGGCCGGGACACCTGGGGATACGCAGTATTTT	once	NA	14	TRBV29-1	TRBJ2-3
CASSLDPQVEKLFF	TGTGCCAGCAGCTTAGATCCCCAGGTCGAAAAACTGTTTTTT	NA	NA	14	TRBV11-3	TRBJ1-4
CASRLAGWDSPLHF	TGTGCCAGCAGATTAGCAGGGTGGGATTCACCCCTCCACTTT	NA	NA	14	TRBV28	TRBJ1-6
CASSRTSGGTGELFF	TGCGCCAGCAGTCGGACTAGCGGGGGCACCGGGGAGCTGTTTTTT	once	TRBD2	15	TRBV4-1	TRBJ2-2
CSASGSGLLNSPLHF	TGCAGTGCTAGTGGGTCGGGACTCCTGAATTCACCCCTCCACTTT	once	NA	15	TRBV20-1	TRBJ1-6
CASRGMAGRNEKLFF	TGTGCCAGCAGGGGGATGGCAGGGAGGAATGAAAAACTGTTTTTT	NA	NA	15	TRBV2	TRBJ1-4
CAISEWGRNNEQFF	TGTGCCATCAGTGAGTGGGGGAGGAACAATGAGCAGTTCTTC	NA	NA	14	TRBV10-3	TRBJ2-1
CASSLYGGNYGYTF	TGTGCCAGCAGTTTATATGGGGGCAACTATGGCTACACCTTC	NA	NA	14	TRBV27	TRBJ1-2
CASSPEREWGNIQYF	TGTGCCAGCAGCCCCGAGCGGGAGTGGGGAAACATTCAGTACTTC	NA	TRBD2	15	TRBV2	TRBJ2-4
CASSSETSEFKDTQYF	TGTGCCAGCAGTTCTGAGACTAGCGAATTTAAAGATACGCAGTATTTT	NA	TRBD2	16	TRBV6-2/TRBV6-3	TRBJ2-3
CASRHRDRGPNEQFF	TGTGCCAGCAGGCACCGGGACAGAGGCCCCAATGAGCAGTTCTTC	NA	TRBD1	15	TRBV3-1/TRBV3-2	TRBJ2-1
CASSSRGGGNTIYF	TGTGCCAGCAGCTCCCGAGGGGGCGGTAACACCATATATTTT	NA	TRBD1	14	TRBV28	TRBJ1-3
CASSRDRLYYGYTF	TGCGCCAGCAGTCGGGACAGATTATACTATGGCTACACCTTC	NA	TRBD1	14	TRBV4-3	TRBJ1-2
CASSLGASGRADTQYF	TGCGCCAGCAGCTTGGGGGCGAGCGGGAGGGCCGATACGCAGTATTTT	NA	TRBD2	16	TRBV5-1	TRBJ2-3
CASSLRGTGGTLHF	TGTGCCAGCAGCTTACGTGGGACAGGGGGGACCCTCCACTTT	once	TRBD1	14	TRBV7-9	TRBJ1-6
CASGSYRDQETQYF	TGTGCCAGCGGGTCGTACCGGGACCAAGAGACCCAGTACTTC	NA	NA	14	TRBV19	TRBJ2-5
CASNPALGGLGGYTF	TGTGCCAGCAACCCAGCCCTGGGAGGGCTTGGTGGCTACACCTTC	once	NA	15	TRBV7-2	TRBJ1-2
CASSVAPGNTIYF	TGTGCCAGTTCAGTTGCTCCTGGAAACACCATATATTTT	NA	NA	13	TRBV6-5	TRBJ1-3
CASSPPGQGANEKLFF	TGTGCCAGCAGTCCACCTGGACAGGGGGCTAATGAAAAACTGTTTTTT	NA	TRBD1	16	TRBV28	TRBJ1-4
CASSTLDTLNTEAFF	TGTGCCAGTAGTACCCTGGACACCCTGAACACTGAAGCTTTCTTT	NA	NA	15	TRBV19	TRBJ1-1
CASSLALGTGTYEQYF	TGCGCCAGCAGCTTGGCCTTAGGGACAGGGACCTACGAGCAGTACTTC	NA	TRBD1	16	TRBV5-1	TRBJ2-7
CASSESAPGTSSEKLFF	TGTGCCAGCAGTGAATCCGCCCCAGGGACTAGCAGTGAAAAACTGTTTTTT	NA	NA	17	TRBV2	TRBJ1-4
CASSRGADEQYF	TGTGCCAGCAGTCGTGGGGCAGACGAGCAGTACTTC	once	NA	12	TRBV6-5	TRBJ2-7
CASSIRLKGDTQYF	TGTGCCAGTAGTATCCGCCTAAAGGGGGATACGCAGTATTTT	once	NA	14	TRBV19	TRBJ2-3
CASSRGAGGFDEQYF	TGCGCCAGCAGCCGGGGGGCGGGAGGATTCGACGAGCAGTACTTC	NA	TRBD2	15	TRBV5-1	TRBJ2-7
CASSQATGLPYEQYF	TGCGCCAGCAGCCAAGCTACAGGACTACCTTACGAGCAGTACTTC	few	NA	15	TRBV4-1	TRBJ2-7
CSVPTTGGRGYTF	TGCAGCGTTCCTACTACAGGGGGCCGGGGCTACACCTTC	NA	TRBD1	13	TRBV29-1	TRBJ1-2
CASSPTGGVLHF	TGCGCCAGCAGCCCCACGGGGGGGGTCCTCCACTTT	NA	NA	12	TRBV4-1	TRBJ1-6
CASQGNYGYTF	TGTGCCAGCCAGGGTAACTATGGCTACACCTTC	once	NA	11	TRBV19	TRBJ1-2
CASSPTGQETQYF	TGTGCCAGTAGCCCGACAGGGCAAGAGACCCAGTACTTC	NA	TRBD1	13	TRBV19	TRBJ2-5
CASSEPSGGYTF	TGTGCCAGCAGTGAACCTTCGGGGGGCTACACCTTC	NA	NA	12	TRBV25-1	TRBJ1-2
CASSSFTGEKLFF	TGTGCCAGCAGTTCGTTCACCGGTGAAAAACTGTTTTTT	NA	NA	13	TRBV27	TRBJ1-4
CASSANRGRNQPQHF	TGTGCCAGCAGTGCGAACAGGGGCCGTAATCAGCCCCAGCATTTT	NA	TRBD1	15	TRBV2	TRBJ1-5
CAISESGDRIYGYTF	TGTGCCATCAGTGAGTCCGGGGACAGGATCTATGGCTACACCTTC	NA	TRBD1	15	TRBV10-3	TRBJ1-2
CASGHQGKMRGKAEAFF	TGTGCCAGCGGCCACCAAGGTAAAATGCGGGGGAAAGCTGAAGCTTTCTTT	NA	NA	17	TRBV3-1/TRBV3-2	TRBJ1-1
CASSGELDTEAFF	TGTGCCAGCAGTGGCGAGCTGGACACTGAAGCTTTCTTT	NA	NA	13	TRBV25-1	TRBJ1-1
CASSQSGQGNTEAFF	TGTGCCAGCAGCCAGTCTGGACAGGGGAACACTGAAGCTTTCTTT	NA	TRBD1	15	TRBV7-2	TRBJ1-1
CAWSSGSNQPQHF	TGTGCCTGGAGTTCAGGGAGCAATCAGCCCCAGCATTTT	NA	NA	13	TRBV30	TRBJ1-5
CASSGLARDFYEQYF	TGTGCCAGCAGCGGACTAGCCAGGGATTTCTACGAGCAGTACTTC	NA	TRBD2	15	TRBV11-3	TRBJ2-7
CASNQGQYDTDTQYF	TGTGCCAGCAACCAGGGCCAGTATGACACAGATACGCAGTATTTT	once	NA	15	TRBV7-8	TRBJ2-3
CASSQEYGTDTQYF	TGTGCCAGCAGTCAAGAGTACGGTACAGATACGCAGTATTTT	NA	NA	14	TRBV2	TRBJ2-3
CASSLRGSERAEQFF	TGTGCCAGCAGCTTAAGGGGCAGCGAAAGGGCTGAGCAGTTCTTC	NA	NA	15	TRBV7-2	TRBJ2-1
CASSPGGGSYNEQFF	TGTGCCAGCAGTCCGGGGGGTGGCTCCTACAATGAGCAGTTCTTC	NA	TRBD2	15	TRBV2	TRBJ2-1
CASSLDETGSSYNEQFF	TGTGCCAGCAGCTTAGATGAGACAGGGAGCTCCTACAATGAGCAGTTCTTC	NA	TRBD1	17	TRBV11-2	TRBJ2-1
CASSLEVQGSGANVLTF	TGCGCCAGCAGCTTGGAAGTTCAGGGCTCTGGGGCCAACGTCCTGACTTTC	NA	NA	17	TRBV5-1	TRBJ2-6
CASSPMTGLATNEKLFF	TGCGCCAGCAGCCCTATGACAGGGCTTGCAACTAATGAAAAACTGTTTTTT	once	TRBD1	17	TRBV5-1	TRBJ1-4
CASSPGGQGNEKLFF	TGTGCTAGCAGCCCCGGGGGACAGGGGAATGAAAAACTGTTTTTT	NA	TRBD1	15	TRBV7-7	TRBJ1-4
CASGPLVLASGLTDTQYF	TGTGCCAGCGGTCCCCTGGTTTTGGCTAGCGGACTCACAGATACGCAGTATTTT	NA	TRBD2	18	TRBV11-2	TRBJ2-3
CASSQERGNEQFF	TGTGCCAGCAGCCAAGAGAGGGGGAATGAGCAGTTCTTC	NA	NA	13	TRBV4-2	TRBJ2-1
CASSQDQVGNVSPTEKLFF	TGCGCCAGCAGCCAAGATCAGGTCGGCAACGTTTCGCCTACTGAAAAACTGTTTTTT	NA	NA	19	TRBV4-1	TRBJ1-4
CASSLGGGPQTQYF	TGTGCCAGCAGCTTAGGGGGGGGCCCCCAGACCCAGTACTTC	NA	NA	14	TRBV7-2	TRBJ2-5
CASRLTGAYNSPLHF	TGTGCCAGCAGATTGACAGGGGCCTATAATTCACCCCTCCACTTT	NA	TRBD1	15	TRBV27	TRBJ1-6